The rows below give T cell receptor beta chains drawn from one sample of a study of T cell repertoires in cytomegalovirus infection. TCRdb fed the reads into MiXCR, producing one record per CDR3 protein. The sample holds about 160,000 distinct CDR3 sequences, 20% to 25% seen once. Which antigens these TCRs recognize remains unknown. The specimen was CD8+ T cells from cultured PBMCs, collected from culture after CMV antigen stimulation. These receptors all stem from a human donor in good health (CMV status not recorded). Some clones in this sample may be carry-over from other donors' samples. Both conserved end residues are part of each CDR3. Fields, in order: V gene, D gene, CDR3 protein. D genes are given only for firm matches.

TRBV12-3/TRBV12-4	TRBD1	CASRTGGNEQFF
TRBV6-2/TRBV6-3	.	CASSYFGWGNQPQHF
TRBV6-2/TRBV6-3	.	CASSSVYYSNQPQHF
TRBV7-2	.	CASSFRTGNTEAFF
TRBV9	TRBD1	CASSVGSGGWTGELFF
TRBV7-8	.	CASSNGNEQFF
TRBV7-2	.	CASSFTGTSTEAFF
TRBV7-2	.	CAVRAPGGGHNEQFF
TRBV4-2	.	CASSQEGNSPSAGTQYF
TRBV12-3/TRBV12-4	.	CASSLAELVRSNEQFF
TRBV5-8	.	CASSSRVSTEAFF
TRBV28	TRBD1	CASSMTGDRMDSYEQYF
TRBV7-9	.	CASSTPGDSGNTIYF
TRBV28	.	CASSLGRAQPQHF
TRBV20-1	TRBD1	CSARDTDRDYEQYF
TRBV9	TRBD1	CASSAWDRSGVDTEAFF
TRBV27	.	CASSLSGWREQYF
TRBV6-5	TRBD2	CASSYRLAGAGIEYEQYF
TRBV7-2	.	CASSLDAGNTEAFF
TRBV19	.	CASSISTLSRNEQYF
TRBV7-9	.	CASSLDGESNTEAFF
TRBV7-9	.	CASSPRPNNYGYTF
TRBV7-8	.	CASSSTGPRVGQYF
TRBV12-3/TRBV12-4	TRBD1	CASTSYRTGEDYEQYF
TRBV12-3/TRBV12-4	TRBD2	CASAIGGASYNEQFF
TRBV12-3/TRBV12-4	.	CASSLGGTATDTQYF
TRBV4-1	.	CASSQELQGRAFF
TRBV6-5	.	CASSYSGQGYEQYF
TRBV30	.	CAWSVGSWEINYGYTF
TRBV2	.	CASGGMWGEQFF
TRBV6-2/TRBV6-3	.	CASSLTGAPPDTGELFF